The 21 T cell receptor beta chains presented below share a single source sample, sequenced in a study of OX40 agonist ivuxolimab in advanced cancers. Only in-frame clones appear in the TCRdb table, and some are missing; sequencing was by immunoSEQ multiplex PCR. Among some 83,000 clones listed, 86% were seen once. The sample consisted of CD4+ or CD8+ T cells sorted from blood, taken in a trial of the OX40 agonist ivuxolimab. The receptors were sampled from an adult with an advanced solid tumor such as melanoma, head and neck, liver or kidney cancer.

This clone was found a few times. This chain connects TRBV5-1 to TRBJ2-7, with TRBD1 as a possible D gene (6 bases). CDR1 SGHRS and CDR2 YFSETQ come from the germline V gene. The CDR3 has 14 residues. The germline V and J ends were trimmed by 1 base and 4 bases, with 12 bases remaining between them. CDR3 in amino acids: CASSLYRDYYEQYF. Written as DNA, the CDR3 is TGCGCCAGCAGCTTGTACAGGGATTATTACGAGCAGTACTTC.

This rearrangement joins TRBV19 to TRBJ1-5; 8 bases are a match to TRBD1. This CDR3 is 15 amino acids long. The V gene end was trimmed by 6 bases and the J gene end by 2 bases; junction bases not matched to a gene: 6. Germline V gene lookup returns CDR1 LNHDA and CDR2 SQIVND (reference sequence). The CDR3 protein is CASRRQGRGNQPQHF. As DNA, the CDR3 is TGTGCCAGTAGAAGACAGGGGAGAGGCAATCAGCCCCAGCATTTT.

The CDR3 loop reads CASSLRASGDYEQYF. CDR3 nucleotides: TGTGCCAGCAGCCTGAGGGCTAGCGGAGATTACGAGCAGTACTTC. The chain has TRBV7-2 and TRBJ2-7; 7 positions agree with TRBD2. This CDR3 has 15 residues. In germline, CDR1 is SGHTA, CDR2 FQGNSA. The junction had 11 bases not matched to a gene; V was cut back by 5 bases and J by 4 bases.

A note on this clone: Different DNA sequences within this sample yield the same CDR3. The chain combines TRBV30 with TRBJ2-6, with D unclear. The germline V gene encodes CDR1 GTSNPN and CDR2 SVGIG (reference sequence). The length of the CDR3 is 14 residues. V shed 0 bases and J shed 0 bases, with 3 bases lying between them. The CDR3 region has the DNA TGTGCCTGGAGTGTACCCTCTGGGGCCAACGTCCTGACTTTC. Residues: CAWSVPSGANVLTF.

Here the CDR3 reads CASSLVGDPRTDTQYF. CDR3 DNA: TGCGCCAGCAGCTTGGTCGGGGATCCCCGCACAGATACGCAGTATTTT. The chain recombines TRBV5-1 with TRBJ2-3; perhaps TRBD2 as D (5 bases). This CDR3 comprises 16 residues. V lost 0 bases to trimming and J lost 1 base, with 12 bases between them. Germline V lookup: CDR1 SGHRS, CDR2 YFSETQ.

The genes are TRBV6-1 and TRBJ1-1, with D perhaps TRBD1 (5 bases). Germline CDR1 and CDR2: MNHNS and SASEGT. The CDR3 has 15 residues. Between the trimmed V and J ends, which lost 6 bases and 2 bases, there was a span of 16 bases. The CDR3 region has the DNA TGTGCCAGCAGCCAAGGGTCGACAGCCAACACTGAAGCTTTCTTT. Amino acid sequence: CASSQGSTANTEAFF.

This sequence joins TRBV10-2 and TRBJ2-2; TRBD1 might be the D (6 bases). The germline V and J ends were trimmed by 7 bases and 7 bases, with 10 bases remaining between them. The CDR3 has 12 amino acids. The germline CDR1 and CDR2 sequences are WSHSY and SAAADI. The CDR3: CASNRDVGELFF. Written as DNA, the CDR3 is TGCGCCAGCAACAGGGACGTCGGGGAGCTGTTTTTT.

The chain employs TRBV6-5 and TRBJ2-1; 7 nucleotides line up with TRBD1. The CDR3 totals 14 residues. The J segment lost 2 bases and the V segment lost 5 bases, leaving 3 bases of the junction unmatched. Per germline, CDR1 MNHEY and CDR2 SVGAGI. The CDR3 spells CASSRQGTYNEQFF. The CDR3 region has the DNA TGTGCCAGCAGTCGACAGGGAACCTACAATGAGCAGTTCTTC.

The CDR3 coding sequence is TGTGCCAGCAGCCAGGCCCGGGACAGGTTCTCTGGAAACACCATATATTTT. Translating it yields CASSQARDRFSGNTIYF. This rearrangement joins TRBV4-2 to TRBJ1-3, with 8 bases lining up with TRBD1. V lost 3 bases, J lost 0 bases, and 7 bases stayed unmatched. CDR1 and CDR2 (germline): LGHNA, YNFKEQ. The CDR3 is 17 amino acids.

V usage is TRBV5-1 and J usage is TRBJ2-5; weak D call: TRBD1 (6 bases). Trimming cost V 0 bases and J 11 bases, with 17 bases left between them. Germline V gene sequence: CDR1 SGHRS, CDR2 YFSETQ. This CDR3 is 14 amino acids long. This CDR3 reads CASSLVRFEGEQYF. Here the CDR3 DNA reads TGCGCCAGCAGCTTGGTCAGATTTGAGGGGGAGCAGTACTTC.

The chain recombines TRBV27 with TRBJ1-1; no clear D. This CDR3 region has 15 residues. V was cut by 4 bases and J by 5 bases, with 17 bases left in between. Germline V gene sequence: CDR1 MNHEY, CDR2 SMNVEV (reference sequence). The CDR3 nucleotides are TGTGCCAGCAGTTCCCGTCCGGCGTTGGGTACTGAAGCTTTCTTT. It specifies CASSSRPALGTEAFF.

CDR3 DNA: TGTGCCAGCAATGGGCGGGCGAGGGGAAACACCATATATTTT. Encoded protein: CASNGRARGNTIYF. The rearrangement joins TRBV2 to TRBJ1-3; D gene uncertain. CDR1 and CDR2 from the germline V gene are SNHLY and FYNNEI. The V end lost 7 bases, the J end lost 4 bases, and 14 bases lay between the germline ends. The CDR3 loop spans 14 amino acids.

V gene TRBV4-2 combines with J gene TRBJ2-5; perhaps D is TRBD1 or TRBD2 (5 bases each). CDR1 is LGHNA, CDR2 YNFKEQ, per germline. The V gene lost 0 bases and the J gene lost 7 bases, with 9 bases spanning the gap. This CDR3 comprises 13 residues. CDR3 residues: CASSQDGAGTQYF. The CDR3 DNA reads as TGTGCCAGCAGCCAAGACGGGGCTGGGACCCAGTACTTC.

V is TRBV29-1 and J is TRBJ1-4; TRBD1 aligns across 7 bases. The germline V gene encodes CDR1 SQVTM and CDR2 ANQGSEA. The J segment lost 6 bases and the V segment lost 6 bases, leaving 7 bases of the junction unmatched. The CDR3 has 13 amino acids. The chain's CDR3 is CSVQGGGDEKLFF. The CDR3 coding sequence is TGCAGCGTCCAGGGGGGAGGGGATGAAAAACTGTTTTTT.

The J gene is TRBJ1-1, the V gene TRBV6-5; a weak D match, TRBD1 (5 bases). Germline CDR1 and CDR2: MNHEY and SVGAGI. The ends were cut back, 4 bases at V and 8 bases at J, with 8 bases in the middle. The CDR3 runs to 11 residues. The CDR3: CASSFGTEAFF. The CDR3 DNA follows: TGTGCCAGCAGTTTCGGGACCGAAGCTTTCTTT.

This chain uses TRBV10-2 with TRBJ1-1; D not resolved. CDR3 size: 11 residues. V dropped 3 bases and J dropped 11 bases, with 10 bases sitting between them. The germline gives CDR1 WSHSY, CDR2 SAAADI. The CDR3 coding sequence is TGCGCCAGCAGTGAATTGAGTAAGGCTTTCTTT. This gives the protein CASSELSKAFF.

This chain's CDR3 is CASRFGLAGKGISGANVLTF. For the CDR3, the DNA is TGCGCCAGCAGATTCGGACTAGCGGGAAAGGGGATTAGCGGGGCCAACGTCCTGACTTTC. This chain connects TRBV4-3 to TRBJ2-6; 12 bases agree with TRBD2. Germline CDR1 and CDR2: LGHNA and YSLEER. This CDR3 is 20 amino acids long. V lost 6 bases to trimming and J lost 4 bases; unmatched junction nucleotides: 16.

The V call is TRBV7-9, the J call TRBJ2-1, with D unresolved. The CDR3 contains 14 residues. The germline V gene encodes CDR1 SEHNR and CDR2 FQNEAQ (reference sequence). Deletions cut 0 bases from V and 10 bases from J, with 13 bases between. CDR3 coding DNA: TGTGCCAGCAGCTTAGCAACCTACGGCGAGGAGCAGTTCTTC. Its protein is CASSLATYGEEQFF.

CDR3 DNA sequence: TGTGCCAGTCGTACTTCGGGGTCACCCCTCCACTTT. Translating it yields CASRTSGSPLHF. The chain employs TRBV19 and TRBJ1-6; D unclear. This CDR3 spans 12 amino acids. Germline lookup yields CDR1 LNHDA and CDR2 SQIVND (reference sequence). Trimming shortened V by 8 bases and J by 10 bases, and 12 bases separated the two germline ends.

This clone was found once. The CDR3 DNA follows: TGTGCCAGCAGCCCGCAGGTGGGGGACACTGAAGCTTTCTTT. Amino acid sequence: CASSPQVGDTEAFF. The V and J genes are TRBV5-4 and TRBJ1-1; D perhaps matches TRBD1 (5 bases). V was cut by 4 bases and J by 3 bases, with 13 bases left in between. Germline CDR1 and CDR2: SGHNT and YYREEE (reference sequence). The CDR3 contains 14 residues.

This chain joins TRBV29-1 and TRBJ1-2, with TRBD1 identical over 9 bases. CDR3 size: 13 residues. V lost 6 bases and J lost 8; bases outside the gene matches: 10. The germline V gene encodes CDR1 SQVTM and CDR2 ANQGSEA. CDR3 residues: CSVDRGYLIGYTF. The CDR3 DNA reads TGCAGCGTGGACAGGGGCTACTTAATAGGCTACACCTTC.